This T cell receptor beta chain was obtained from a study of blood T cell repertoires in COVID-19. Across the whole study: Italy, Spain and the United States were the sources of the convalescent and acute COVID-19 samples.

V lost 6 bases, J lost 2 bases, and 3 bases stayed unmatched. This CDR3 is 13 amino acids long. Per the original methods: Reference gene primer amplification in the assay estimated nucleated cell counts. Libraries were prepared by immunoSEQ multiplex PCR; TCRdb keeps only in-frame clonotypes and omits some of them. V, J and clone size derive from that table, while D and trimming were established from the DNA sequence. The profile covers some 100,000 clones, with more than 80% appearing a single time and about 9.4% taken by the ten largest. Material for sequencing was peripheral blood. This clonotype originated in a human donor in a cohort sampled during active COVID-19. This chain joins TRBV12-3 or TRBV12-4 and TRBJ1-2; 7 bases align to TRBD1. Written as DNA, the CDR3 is TGTGCCAGCAGAGTGGGACAGAACTATGGCTACACCTTC. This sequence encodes CASRVGQNYGYTF.